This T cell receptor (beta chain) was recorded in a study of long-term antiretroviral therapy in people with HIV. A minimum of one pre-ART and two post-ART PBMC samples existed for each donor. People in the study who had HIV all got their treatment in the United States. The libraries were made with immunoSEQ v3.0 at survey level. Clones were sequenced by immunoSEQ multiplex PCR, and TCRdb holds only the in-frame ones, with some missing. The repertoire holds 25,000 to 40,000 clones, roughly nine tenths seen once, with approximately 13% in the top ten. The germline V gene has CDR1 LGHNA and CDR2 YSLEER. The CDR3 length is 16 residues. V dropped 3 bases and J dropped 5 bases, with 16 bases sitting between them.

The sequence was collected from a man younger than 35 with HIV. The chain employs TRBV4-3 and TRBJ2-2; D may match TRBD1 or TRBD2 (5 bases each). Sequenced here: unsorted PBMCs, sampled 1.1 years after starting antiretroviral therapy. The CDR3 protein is CASSHPWGWSTGELFF. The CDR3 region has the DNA TGCGCCAGCAGCCACCCATGGGGGTGGAGTACCGGGGAGCTGTTTTTT.